The 3 T cell receptor beta chains below all came from one sample that was sequenced in a study of beta chain features in type 1 diabetes. Findings of the study overall: Moderate but significant shortening of TCRB CDR3s was recorded in all four CD4+ subsets from Type 1 diabetes patients.

The isolated RNA, all of it, was reverse transcribed, so expressed TCRB transcripts were what got sequenced. Profiled with immunoSEQ multiplex PCR; TCRdb holds only in-frame clones, not every one. The table shows 150,000 to 180,000 clones, with approximately 10% occurring only once. The antigens for these receptors are not known. The sample was central memory CD4+ T cells from blood. The receptors originated from a man aged 25 to 45 with type 1 diabetes.

This clone was seen many times. The rearrangement uses TRBV7-9 and TRBJ2-3; a weak D match, TRBD2 (6 bases). CDR1 SEHNR and CDR2 FQNEAQ come from the germline V gene (reference sequence). V was trimmed by 5 bases and J by 11 bases, leaving 23 bases between them. There are 15 residues in the CDR3. The CDR3 loop reads CASSRLAEHQIRQYF. The CDR3 coding sequence is TGTGCCAGCAGCCGATTAGCGGAACATCAGATAAGGCAGTATTTT. The full variable domain, its missing parts supplied by reference TRBV7-9 and TRBJ2-3, is DTGVSQNPRHKITKRGQNVTFRCDPISEHNRLYWYRQTLGQGPEFLTYFQNEAQLEKSRLLSDRFSAERPKGSFSTLEIQRTEQGDSAMYLCASSRLAEHQIRQYFGPGTRLTVL.

The chain links TRBV4-2 to TRBJ1-3; D not resolved. Trimming removed 0 bases at V and 8 bases at J, with 14 bases between. In germline, CDR1 is LGHNA, CDR2 YNFKEQ. The CDR3 length is 15 residues. The CDR3 sequence is CASSQDQMIVDTIYF. CDR3 bases: TGTGCCAGCAGCCAAGATCAGATGATTGTGGACACCATATATTTT.

This clone has a handful of counts. This sequence joins TRBV18 and TRBJ1-1; D gene ambiguous. Looked up from germline, CDR1 is KGHSH and CDR2 is LQKENI. The CDR3 contains 19 residues. The V end was cut by 2 bases, the J end by 3 bases, with 25 bases between. The CDR3 spells CASSPEIPGKPRADTEAFF. The CDR3 DNA sequence: TGTGCCAGCTCACCAGAGATCCCGGGAAAGCCGCGGGCAGACACTGAAGCTTTCTTT.